This T cell receptor beta chain was documented in a study of blood T cell repertoires in COVID-19. Whole-study context: Sites in the United States, Italy and Spain provided acute and convalescent COVID-19 samples.

Per the study methods: It was from reference gene primer amplification that nucleated cell counts were estimated. Assay: immunoSEQ multiplex PCR; the TCRdb copy retains only in-frame clones and omits some. The V and J calls and clone size come from that table; D and trimming were worked out from the DNA. Among about 40,000 clones, approximately 91% were seen once, and the ten largest hold about 2%. V lost 8 bases and J 0 bases, leaving 17 bases between the germline ends. Germline CDR1 is LNHDA and CDR2 is SQIVND (reference sequence). The CDR3 totals 15 residues. V is TRBV19 and J is TRBJ2-7; D perhaps matches TRBD2 (6 bases). The clonotype was recovered from a human donor in a cohort sampled during active COVID-19. The sample was peripheral blood. The CDR3 sequence is CASRNRDWSSYEQYF. In DNA, the CDR3 is TGTGCCAGTCGAAATCGGGACTGGAGCTCCTACGAGCAGTACTTC. Using reference TRBV19 and TRBJ2-7 for the parts outside the CDR3, the full variable domain is DGGITQSPKYLFRKEGQNVTLSCEQNLNHDAMYWYRQDPGQGLRLIYYSQIVNDFQKGDIAEGYSVSREKKESFPLTVTSAQKNPTAFYLCASRNRDWSSYEQYFGPGTRLTVT.